The clone carrying this T cell receptor beta chain has only one observation. The data derive from a study of coeliac disease. The germline V gene has CDR1 SGHNT and CDR2 YYREEE (reference sequence). This CDR3 has 16 residues. V gave up 0 bases and J gave up 2 bases; unmatched junction bases: 2. TCRdb's table, derived via immunoSEQ multiplex PCR, lists solely in-frame clones and lacks some. The sample yields 6,000 to 7,000 clones, around 62% seen once. This clonotype was obtained from a man aged 55 to 70 with celiac disease on a gluten-free diet. This chain connects TRBV5-4 to TRBJ1-3, with TRBD1 matching 10 bases. The specimen was lymphocytes from the gut lamina propria. In DNA, the CDR3 is TGTGCCAGCAGCTTGGGACAGGGGGCGACTGGAAACACCATATATTTT. Translation gives CASSLGQGATGNTIYF.